These T cell receptor beta chains were read from a single sample in a study of response to subunit inactivated influenza vaccine. Each CDR3 protein is one row after TCRdb ran MiXCR on the RT-PCR reads. The table shows around 490,000 distinct CDR3 sequences, with approximately 7.6% occurring only once. The specimen was PBMCs from blood, collected less than 30 months after vaccination. These TCRs come from a man aged 45-69 years who received an inactivated influenza vaccine. The CDR3 runs from the conserved cysteine through the conserved F or W. Each record gives: clone size, J gene, D gene, V gene, CDR3 protein, CDR3 DNA. A D gene is named only where the DNA matches it firmly. Clone size is not always given. Where it is, it says once, few, many or a class for expanded clones.

>few|TRBJ1-5|NA|TRBV12-3/TRBV12-4
CASSSGQNWQPQHF
TGTGCCAGCAGTTCCGGACAGAATTGGCAGCCCCAGCATTTT
>many|TRBJ1-1|NA|TRBV10-3
CAISENVNTEAFF
TGTGCCATCAGTGAGAACGTGAACACTGAAGCTTTCTTT
>few|TRBJ1-4|NA|TRBV6-5
CASSYERGNEKLFF
TGTGCCAGCAGTTACGAACGGGGCAATGAAAAACTGTTTTTT
>many|TRBJ1-4|NA|TRBV5-1
CASSLGTPPNEKLFF
TGCGCCAGCAGCTTAGGGACACCTCCTAATGAAAAACTGTTTTTT
>many|TRBJ1-1|NA|TRBV5-5
CASSVSGTADHFF
TGTGCCAGCAGCGTTAGCGGTACCGCCGACCATTTCTTT
>NA|TRBJ2-3|TRBD2|TRBV3-1
CASSQVPPSGGQTDTQYF
TGTGCCAGCAGCCAAGTCCCTCCCAGCGGGGGGCAGACAGATACGCAGTATTTT
>NA|TRBJ2-3|NA|TRBV5-1
CASSLVRRSTDTQYF
TGCGCCAGCAGCTTGGTGAGACGTAGCACAGATACGCAGTATTTT
>few|TRBJ1-1|NA|TRBV20-1
CSAPDFRVRTEAFF
TGCAGTGCTCCCGACTTCAGGGTGAGGACTGAAGCTTTCTTT
>few|TRBJ2-1|TRBD1|TRBV11-2
CASTSGTGLFF
TGTGCCAGCACATCCGGGACAGGGTTGTTCTTC
>NA|TRBJ1-6|TRBD1|TRBV3-1
CASSQVPTGGNSPLHF
TGTGCCAGCAGCCAAGTTCCGACAGGGGGTAATTCACCCCTCCACTTT
>many|TRBJ2-1|NA|TRBV9
CASSPNRPYNEQFF
TGTGCCAGCAGCCCCAATAGACCCTACAATGAGCAGTTCTTC
>NA|TRBJ2-1|NA|TRBV29-1
CSGGEHNEQFF
TGCAGCGGTGGCGAGCACAATGAGCAGTTCTTC
>NA|TRBJ2-1|NA|TRBV7-9
CASSGTGDNEQFF
TGTGCCAGCAGTGGTACGGGGGACAATGAGCAGTTCTTC
>many|TRBJ1-2|TRBD1|TRBV4-3
CASSQGTGGNYGYTF
TGCGCCAGCAGCCAGGGGACAGGGGGCAACTATGGCTACACCTTC
>NA|TRBJ2-4|TRBD2|TRBV4-3
CASSQDASGKDIQYF
TGCGCCAGCAGCCAAGATGCTAGCGGGAAGGACATTCAGTACTTC
>NA|TRBJ2-1|NA|TRBV5-1
CASGALGQGSYNEQFF
TGCGCCAGCGGTGCCCTGGGGCAGGGGAGCTACAATGAGCAGTTCTTC
>NA|TRBJ2-1|NA|TRBV12-5
CASGLAIIGVSGNEQFF
TGTGCTAGTGGTTTGGCGATTATCGGCGTAAGCGGCAATGAGCAGTTCTTC
>NA|TRBJ2-5|NA|TRBV5-6
CASSFPGAETQYF
TGTGCCAGCAGCTTCCCAGGGGCCGAGACCCAGTACTTC
>NA|TRBJ1-5|NA|TRBV30
CAWSGDGYQPQHF
TGTGCCTGGAGTGGGGACGGCTATCAGCCCCAGCATTTT
>many|TRBJ2-2|TRBD1|TRBV10-3
CAISGTGDGGELFF
TGTGCCATCAGTGGGACAGGGGATGGCGGGGAGCTGTTTTTT
>many|TRBJ2-3|TRBD2|TRBV5-1
CASCARTSDYTDTQYF
TGCGCCAGCTGTGCCAGGACTAGCGACTACACAGATACGCAGTATTTT
>NA|TRBJ2-3|NA|TRBV10-3
CAIMPSASTDTQYF
TGTGCCATCATGCCTAGCGCTAGCACAGATACGCAGTATTTT
>many|TRBJ2-4|NA|TRBV29-1
CSVEQGYNIQYF
TGCAGCGTTGAGCAGGGCTATAACATTCAGTACTTC
>many|TRBJ1-1|NA|TRBV28
CASSLGDAGSTEAFF
TGTGCCAGCAGTCTCGGCGATGCGGGGAGCACTGAAGCTTTCTTT
>few|TRBJ2-3|NA|TRBV20-1
CSARLLHGTDTQYF
TGCAGTGCTAGACTTTTGCACGGCACAGATACGCAGTATTTT
>NA|TRBJ2-5|NA|TRBV7-3
CASSLTGWETQYF
TGTGCCAGCAGCTTAACAGGGTGGGAGACCCAGTACTTC